These 29 T cell receptor beta chains were all obtained from the same sample, sequenced in a study of technical replicates of blood from four donors. TCRdb's table, derived via immunoSEQ multiplex PCR, lists solely in-frame clones and lacks some. The table shows approximately 74,000 clones, with roughly 98% occurring only once. The sequencing input was T cells isolated from PBMCs. These receptors originate from a human donor in good health.

V gene TRBV9 combines with J gene TRBJ2-1, with 11 bases fitting TRBD2. The CDR3 is made up of 12 amino acids. The V segment lost 4 bases and the J segment 15 bases; nucleotides outside the gene matches: 6. Germline V gives CDR1 SGDLS, CDR2 YYNGEE. This CDR3 is CASSPQGLAVFF. In nucleotides, the CDR3 is TGTGCCAGCAGCCCCCAGGGACTAGCGGTGTTCTTC.

The chain employs TRBV19 and TRBJ1-4, with D possibly being TRBD1 (5 bases). Germline CDR1 reads LNHDA; CDR2 reads SQIVND (reference sequence). The germline V and J ends were trimmed by 8 bases and 2 bases, with 18 bases remaining between them. The CDR3 runs to 16 residues. CDR3 sequence: CASRLGTGGTNEKLFF. The CDR3 DNA is TGTGCCAGTCGCCTCGGGACCGGAGGGACTAATGAAAAACTGTTTTTT.

The chain employs TRBV7-9 and TRBJ1-2; the match to TRBD1 covers 8 bases. The germline V gene has CDR1 SEHNR and CDR2 FQNEAQ (reference sequence). Trimming at V came to 2 bases and at J to 6 bases, leaving 11 bases not matched to a gene. The length of the CDR3 is 16 residues. CDR3 nucleotides: TGTGCCAGCAGCTTAAAGGCCGTACAGGGGGTAGATGGCTACACCTTC. It is translated as CASSLKAVQGVDGYTF.

CDR3 region: CASSPQGDTQYF. The CDR3 bases are TGTGCCAGTAGCCCACAGGGTGATACGCAGTATTTT. This chain joins TRBV19 and TRBJ2-3, with TRBD1 as a possible D gene (6 bases). Germline CDR1 reads LNHDA; CDR2 reads SQIVND (reference sequence). CDR3 length: 12 amino acids. Trimming left V 6 bases short and J 6 bases short, with 10 bases between.

The chain recombines TRBV28 with TRBJ2-7; 9 nucleotides line up with TRBD2. CDR1 is MDHEN, CDR2 SYDVKM, per germline. The CDR3 covers 13 residues. The V gene end was trimmed by 4 bases and the J gene end by 2 bases; junction bases not matched to a gene: 0. In DNA form, the CDR3 reads TGTGCCAGCAGTTGGACTAGCGCCTACGAGCAGTACTTC. It specifies CASSWTSAYEQYF.

This chain joins TRBV27 and TRBJ2-2, with a possible D match to TRBD2 (5 bases). The CDR3 extends over 14 amino acids. Trimming took 3 bases from V and 3 from J, leaving 8 bases between them. Germline V gives CDR1 MNHEY, CDR2 SMNVEV (reference sequence). The CDR3 protein is CASSFRGYTGELFF. CDR3 sequence (DNA): TGTGCCAGCAGTTTCCGCGGGTACACCGGGGAGCTGTTTTTT.

This clone was recorded only once. Within the sample, other DNA sequences also encode this same CDR3. V usage is TRBV9 and J usage is TRBJ2-2; 9 bases fit TRBD2. Germline V gives CDR1 SGDLS, CDR2 YYNGEE. The CDR3 runs to 17 residues. V lost 1 base to trimming and J lost 4 bases; unmatched junction nucleotides: 8. The CDR3 reads CASSVTHAGGGTGELFF. CDR3 in DNA: TGTGCCAGCAGCGTAACCCACGCGGGGGGGGGCACCGGGGAGCTGTTTTTT.

Concerning this clone itself: The same CDR3 also results from other DNA sequences found in this sample. This sequence joins TRBV29-1 and TRBJ2-7, with 9 positions matching TRBD1. The germline V gene encodes CDR1 SQVTM and CDR2 ANQGSEA. This CDR3 region has 13 residues. V lost 4 bases to trimming and J lost 3 bases; unmatched junction nucleotides: 4. The CDR3 loop is CSVVDRGGYEQYF. CDR3 DNA sequence: TGCAGCGTTGTGGACAGGGGAGGCTACGAGCAGTACTTC.

This clone was seen only once. This chain connects TRBV5-1 to TRBJ2-5, with D possibly TRBD1 on 5 matching bases. CDR3 length: 14 amino acids. The germline gives CDR1 SGHRS, CDR2 YFSETQ. V shed 2 bases and J shed 1 base, with 9 bases lying between them. CDR3 DNA sequence: TGCGCCAGCAGCTTTACCAGGGCCCAAGAGACCCAGTACTTC. It translates to CASSFTRAQETQYF.

The chain couples TRBV9 to TRBJ2-4; the match to TRBD1 covers 7 bases. Trimming cost V 2 bases and J 9 bases; bases outside gene matches: 11. The length of the CDR3 is 15 residues. The germline CDR1 and CDR2 sequences are SGDLS and YYNGEE. The CDR3 DNA reads TGTGCCAGCAGCGTCAGGAGCGACAGGGTGAGCATTCAGTACTTC. It encodes CASSVRSDRVSIQYF. Based on the CDR3 plus reference TRBV9 and TRBJ2-4, the full variable domain is DSGVTQTPKHLITATGQRVTLRCSPRSGDLSVYWYQQSLDQGLQFLIQYYNGEERAKGNILERFSAQQFPDLHSELNLSSLELGDSALYFCASSVRSDRVSIQYFGAGTRLSVL.

The chain joins TRBV25-1 to TRBJ2-3, with 9 positions matching TRBD1. Germline V gives CDR1 MGHDK, CDR2 SYGVNS. The CDR3 sequence is 15 residues long. V shed 6 bases and J 5 bases; nucleotides not matched to a gene: 9. The CDR3 DNA follows: TGTGCCAGCAGGACGACAGGGGGTCGGGGAGATACGCAGTATTTT. Protein sequence: CASRTTGGRGDTQYF.

The CDR3 is CASSPGDGYGYTF. The CDR3 region has the DNA TGTGCCAGCTCACCCGGGGATGGGTATGGCTACACCTTC. The chain combines TRBV18 with TRBJ1-2, with no clear D. This CDR3 is built from 13 residues. Trimming took off 3 bases at V and 5 bases at J, with 10 bases between the two ends. Germline V gives CDR1 KGHSH, CDR2 LQKENI.

CDR3 sequence (DNA): TGTGCCAGCAGTGGGCCAGGGAACTATGGCTACACCTTC. This encodes CASSGPGNYGYTF. This chain links TRBV2 with TRBJ1-2; possible D gene TRBD1, 5 bases. Germline V CDR1 and CDR2: SNHLY, FYNNEI. Deletions cut 4 bases from V and 2 bases from J, with 8 bases between. CDR3 length: 13 residues.

The V and J genes are TRBV10-3 and TRBJ2-7; D may be TRBD1 (6 bases). V lost 2 bases and J lost 4, with 18 bases in between. CDR1 is ENHRY and CDR2 is SYGVKD in the germline V gene. The CDR3 spans 16 residues. CDR3 sequence (DNA): TGTGCCATCAGTGAGAGGGGGACCGGAGACGGTTACGAGCAGTACTTC. It translates to CAISERGTGDGYEQYF.

V and J are TRBV6-1 and TRBJ2-5; maybe TRBD2 (5 bases). This CDR3 is built from 13 residues. CDR1 and CDR2 from the germline V gene are MNHNS and SASEGT. V lost 0 bases and J lost 6, with 8 bases in between. The DNA of the CDR3 is TGTGCCAGCAGTGAAGCAGGGAGTCAGACCCAGTACTTC. The encoded protein is CASSEAGSQTQYF.

The chain combines TRBV5-6 with TRBJ1-2, with TRBD1 matching 9 bases. Unmatched junction bases numbered 5, after V lost 6 bases and J lost 5 bases. CDR3 size: 13 residues. The germline CDR1 and CDR2 sequences are SGHDT and YYEEEE. In DNA form, the CDR3 reads TGTGCCAGCACCTCGACAGGGGGGTATGGCTACACCTTC. This gives the protein CASTSTGGYGYTF.

The rearrangement uses TRBV28 and TRBJ1-5, with 7 positions matching TRBD1. There are 15 residues in the CDR3. Germline lookup yields CDR1 MDHEN and CDR2 SYDVKM. Unmatched junction bases numbered 8, after V lost 6 bases and J lost 3 bases. Written as DNA, the CDR3 is TGTGCCAGCAGAACCTACGGGACAGTCAATCAGCCCCAGCATTTT. Protein: CASRTYGTVNQPQHF.

This rearrangement joins TRBV5-5 to TRBJ2-7, with TRBD1 identical over 10 bases. The germline gives CDR1 SGHKS, CDR2 YYEKEE (reference sequence). The CDR3 has 15 amino acids. V lost 6 bases, J lost 3 bases, and 9 bases stayed unmatched. The CDR3 loop reads CASTKGTGENYEQYF. The CDR3 DNA sequence: TGTGCCAGCACTAAGGGGACAGGGGAAAACTACGAGCAGTACTTC.

This chain joins TRBV6-5 and TRBJ2-7, with 7 nucleotides matching TRBD1. V shed 4 bases, J shed 3 bases, and the junction held 9 bases outside the gene matches. The CDR3 loop spans 15 amino acids. CDR1 MNHEY and CDR2 SVGAGI come from the germline V gene. Written as DNA, the CDR3 is TGTGCCAGCAGTTCCTCAGGGGGTGGCGGCTACGAGCAGTACTTC. It translates to CASSSSGGGGYEQYF.

The chain carries TRBV5-6 and TRBJ1-1, with D unclear. The CDR3 has 12 amino acids. V was clipped by 1 base and J by 8 bases, with 9 bases between them. From germline, CDR1 is SGHDT and CDR2 YYEEEE. The CDR3 loop is CASSLYTSEAFF. The CDR3 nucleotides read TGTGCCAGCAGCTTGTACACGTCCGAAGCTTTCTTT. Using reference TRBV5-6 and TRBJ1-1 for the parts outside the CDR3, the full variable domain is DAGVTQSPTHLIKTRGQQVTLRCSPKSGHDTVSWYQQALGQGPQFIFQYYEEEERQRGNFPDRFSGHQFPNYSSELNVNALLLGDSALYLCASSLYTSEAFFGQGTRLTVV.

CDR3: CASSLKSGGSTDTQYF. DNA of the CDR3: TGTGCCAGCAGCTTGAAGAGCGGGGGTAGCACAGATACGCAGTATTTT. The V and J genes are TRBV5-4 and TRBJ2-3; 8 positions agree with TRBD2. This CDR3 region has 16 residues. The germline gives CDR1 SGHNT, CDR2 YYREEE (reference sequence). J was trimmed by 0 bases and V by 1 base; bases with no gene match: 4.

The rearrangement links TRBV5-1 to TRBJ2-7; D not resolved. Germline lookup yields CDR1 SGHRS and CDR2 YFSETQ. The CDR3 totals 14 residues. V gave up 3 bases and J gave up 0 bases, with 10 bases separating them. As DNA, the CDR3 is TGCGCCAGCAGCTCTGGTACTGTCTCCTACGAGCAGTACTTC. Residues: CASSSGTVSYEQYF.

V gene TRBV5-6 combines with J gene TRBJ2-7; D gene uncertain. CDR3 length equals 15 residues. Trimming removed 6 bases from V and 2 bases from J, with 18 bases in between. The germline V gene encodes CDR1 SGHDT and CDR2 YYEEEE. The CDR3 DNA is TGTGCCAGCAAGTTGGCGGCGGCAGCCACCTACGAGCAGTACTTC. It codes for CASKLAAAATYEQYF.

The chain joins TRBV9 to TRBJ1-1; 7 bases are shared with TRBD1. V lost 2 bases and J lost 3; bases outside the gene matches: 13. The CDR3 spans 17 residues. Germline loops: CDR1 SGDLS, CDR2 YYNGEE. CDR3 nucleotide sequence: TGTGCCAGCAGCGTCCACAGCGGAGGGGGCAGGGACACTGAAGCTTTCTTT. The encoded protein is CASSVHSGGGRDTEAFF.

This clone was found once. The chain combines TRBV5-4 with TRBJ2-3, with a tentative D call TRBD2 (6 bases). Per the germline V gene, CDR1 is SGHNT and CDR2 is YYREEE (reference sequence). V lost 5 bases and J lost 2, with 9 bases in between. This CDR3 spans 13 amino acids. CDR3 residues: CASRGTYTDTQYF. The CDR3 DNA reads TGTGCCAGCAGGGGGACTTACACAGATACGCAGTATTTT.

The CDR3 region has the DNA TGTGCCAGCAGTGAACCCGAGACAGGAAATGAAAAACTGTTTTTT. Its translation: CASSEPETGNEKLFF. J is TRBJ1-4 and V is TRBV2, with D perhaps TRBD1 (6 bases). The CDR3 has 15 amino acids. Germline CDR1 reads SNHLY; CDR2 reads FYNNEI. The ends were cut back, 2 bases at V and 5 bases at J, with 12 bases in the middle. The full variable domain, in which reference TRBV2 and TRBJ1-4 provide the parts outside the CDR3, is EPEVTQTPSHQVTQMGQEVILRCVPISNHLYFYWYRQILGQKVEFLVSFYNNEISEKSEIFDDQFSVERPDGSNFTLKIRSTKLEDSAMYFCASSEPETGNEKLFFGSGTQLSVL.

This chain joins TRBV19 and TRBJ1-5; a possible D gene is TRBD1 (6 bases). V shed 7 bases and J shed 9 bases, with 22 bases lying between them. In germline, CDR1 is LNHDA, CDR2 SQIVND (reference sequence). This CDR3 is 15 amino acids long. In nucleotides, the CDR3 is TGTGCCAGTACGGAGGACAGCCGTATCGGTAGGCCCCAGCATTTT. Protein sequence: CASTEDSRIGRPQHF.

The chain employs TRBV19 and TRBJ2-5, with TRBD1 matching 10 bases. V was pared by 5 bases and J by 5 bases, with 14 bases of the junction left unmatched. The CDR3 runs 17 residues. Germline V gives CDR1 LNHDA, CDR2 SQIVND (reference sequence). The DNA of the CDR3 is TGTGCCAGTAGTGTTAGACCGGGACAGGGGAGTTGGGAGACCCAGTACTTC. Amino acid sequence: CASSVRPGQGSWETQYF.

V is TRBV27 and J is TRBJ1-1; D is possibly TRBD1 (5 bases). V was shortened by 4 bases and J by 6 bases, with 12 bases between the two germline ends. The CDR3 is made up of 13 amino acids. Germline CDR1 and CDR2: MNHEY and SMNVEV (reference sequence). CDR3 sequence reads: CASSSNSGPEAFF. CDR3 in DNA: TGTGCCAGCAGTTCCAACTCAGGGCCTGAAGCTTTCTTT.